The rows below give T cell receptor beta chains drawn from one sample of a study of response to subunit inactivated influenza vaccine. From the RT-PCR reads, TCRdb called clonotypes with MiXCR, one entry per CDR3 protein. The repertoire holds 500,000 or so distinct CDR3 sequences, with 16% as singletons. The sequencing here drew on CD4+ T cells sorted from PBMCs, taken about 23 months after vaccination. Receptors were obtained from a man aged 50-75 years who received an inactivated influenza vaccine. Each CDR3 is given with its conserved first and last residue. The D gene is left open where the match is weak. Clone size is not always given. Where it is, it says once, few, many or a class for expanded clones.

j_gene,v_gene,d_gene,abundance,CDR3nt,CDR3aa
TRBJ1-2,TRBV5-1,-,many,TGCGCCAGCAGCTTGGAGTCAGGATTTGGCTACACCTTC,CASSLESGFGYTF
TRBJ2-2,TRBV27,TRBD1,-,TGTGCCAGTAGGACAGGGGGCAACACCGGGGAGCTGTTTTTT,CASRTGGNTGELFF
TRBJ2-7,TRBV27,-,few,TGTGCCAGCAGTCCCCCACAGGGCGCGCAGTACTTC,CASSPPQGAQYF
TRBJ1-6,TRBV20-1,-,few,TGCAGTGCTAGAGAGTTAGGTTCCTATAATTCACCCCTCCACTTT,CSARELGSYNSPLHF
TRBJ2-5,TRBV12-3/TRBV12-4,-,-,TGTGCCAGCAGCTCTGTCTATTTTTTGGGGTACCAAGAGACCCAGTACTTC,CASSSVYFLGYQETQYF
TRBJ1-5,TRBV20-1,TRBD1,-,TGCAGTGCTAGTGGACAGGGTTTATATAGCAATCAGCCCCAGCATTTT,CSASGQGLYSNQPQHF
TRBJ2-7,TRBV30,-,-,TGTGCCTGGGGGCTCGGGCGCTCCTACGAGCAGTACTTC,CAWGLGRSYEQYF
TRBJ1-2,TRBV7-2,TRBD1,few,TGTGCCAGCGGGACCGGGACAGGGTATGGCTACACCTTC,CASGTGTGYGYTF
TRBJ2-1,TRBV6-2/TRBV6-3,TRBD2,-,TGTGCCAGCAGTTCCCTAGCGGGCGCCAATGAGCAGTTCTTC,CASSSLAGANEQFF
TRBJ2-7,TRBV30,-,few,TGTGCCTGGGGATTACAGGGTGGGTCGGAGTACTTC,CAWGLQGGSEYF
TRBJ2-1,TRBV14,TRBD2,-,TGTGCCAGCAGCCGCGGGACTAGCGGGAGAACCTACAATGAGCAGTTCTTC,CASSRGTSGRTYNEQFF
TRBJ2-2,TRBV11-2,-,few,TGTGCCAGCAGCCCTTGGGGGGGCCAGAGCACCGGGGAGCTGTTTTTT,CASSPWGGQSTGELFF
TRBJ2-5,TRBV29-1,-,-,TGCAGCGTGTCCCACAACCAAGAGACCCAGTACTTC,CSVSHNQETQYF
TRBJ2-5,TRBV4-3,-,many,TGCGCCAGCAGCCAAGACAGGGAAGAGACCCAGTACTTC,CASSQDREETQYF
TRBJ2-5,TRBV5-1,-,-,TGCGCCAGCAGCTTTGGAGGGGACCAAGAGACCCAGTACTTC,CASSFGGDQETQYF
TRBJ1-5,TRBV28,-,few,TGTGCCAGCAGTGGTGGGACCGTCAATCAGCCCCAGCATTTT,CASSGGTVNQPQHF
TRBJ2-3,TRBV4-1,-,few,TGCGCCAGCAGCCAAGATCGAGGGAGGAGCACAGATACGCAGTATTTT,CASSQDRGRSTDTQYF
TRBJ2-2,TRBV11-2,-,few,TGTGCCAGCAGCTTAGTGGGGGCAGGTGCGGAGCTGTTTTTT,CASSLVGAGAELFF
TRBJ2-3,TRBV7-8,-,many,TGTGCCAGCAGCTTAAAGGGTATGAGGGGCACAGATACGCAGTATTTT,CASSLKGMRGTDTQYF
TRBJ2-1,TRBV11-2,-,many,TGTGCCAGCAGCGGGTACCATAGCTCCTACAATGAGCAGTTCTTC,CASSGYHSSYNEQFF
TRBJ2-1,TRBV4-2,-,-,TGTGCCAGCAGCCAAGAAAGATCGAGCTCCTACAATGAGCAGTTCTTC,CASSQERSSSYNEQFF
TRBJ1-1,TRBV14,-,many,TGTGCCAGCAGCCAAGCCTCGAACACTGAAGCTTTCTTT,CASSQASNTEAFF
TRBJ2-1,TRBV20-1,TRBD1,-,TGCAGTGCTAGTTACAGGGGGCGGTCTCTCGATGAGCAGTTCTTC,CSASYRGRSLDEQFF
TRBJ2-7,TRBV28,TRBD2,few,TGTGCCAGCAGTTCTCCGGGACTAGCGGGTTCGAGCTCCTACGAGCAGTACTTC,CASSSPGLAGSSSYEQYF
TRBJ2-1,TRBV7-9,TRBD2,few,TGTGCCAGCAGCTTTAGCGGGGGAGGTAGGGTGGTTGAGCAGTTCTTC,CASSFSGGGRVVEQFF
TRBJ2-5,TRBV7-2,TRBD2,few,TGTGCCAGCAGCTTAGTTGGTCGGCTAGCGGGAGCAGAGACCCAGTACTTC,CASSLVGRLAGAETQYF
TRBJ1-3,TRBV15,-,few,TGTGCCACCAGCAGAGCGGACATAGGAAACACCATATATTTT,CATSRADIGNTIYF
TRBJ2-6,TRBV7-8,TRBD2,-,TGTGCCAGCAGCTTAGCTTTTAGCGGGGCCTCTGGGGCCAACGTCCTGACTTTC,CASSLAFSGASGANVLTF
TRBJ2-5,TRBV20-1,-,-,TGCAGTGCAATCATAGCGGCGGGACGGCAAGAGACCCAGTACTTC,CSAIIAAGRQETQYF
TRBJ2-7,TRBV6-5,-,few,TGTGCCAGCTCTTACGGGTTGGGGTCCTCTTACGAGCAGTACTTC,CASSYGLGSSYEQYF
TRBJ1-1,TRBV10-3,-,few,TGTGCCATCAATGAACGGGGGAACACTGAAGCTTTCTTT,CAINERGNTEAFF
TRBJ2-1,TRBV20-1,-,-,TGCAGTGCTCCCGTCCGAGGGCGCCCCTCGGGTGAGCAGTTCTTC,CSAPVRGRPSGEQFF
TRBJ2-3,TRBV10-3,-,-,TGTGCCATCAGTGAGGGAGCAACTAGCACAGATACGCAGTATTTT,CAISEGATSTDTQYF
TRBJ2-6,TRBV10-1,-,-,TGCGCCAGCAGTGATGCAGGATCTGCTGGGGCCTACGTCCTGACTTTC,CASSDAGSAGAYVLTF
TRBJ2-3,TRBV6-2/TRBV6-3,TRBD2,many,TGTGCCAGCACCGCGCTAGCGGGGGCCTTAAGAATTAAAACTAGCACAGATACGCAGTATTTT,CASTALAGALRIKTSTDTQYF
TRBJ1-1,TRBV11-1,TRBD1,few,TGTGCCAGCAGCTGGGGGACAGGGTTAAGGAACACTGAAGCTTTCTTT,CASSWGTGLRNTEAFF
TRBJ2-1,TRBV5-4,TRBD2,many,TGTGCCAGCAGCTTGGTTCTTTGGGGACTAGCGGGGGGTTACAATGAGCAGTTCTTC,CASSLVLWGLAGGYNEQFF
TRBJ1-5,TRBV20-1,-,-,TGCAGTGCTAGAGATCATAAGGGGGGCCCGGGACAGCCCCAGCATTTT,CSARDHKGGPGQPQHF
TRBJ2-2,TRBV5-1,-,many,TGCGCCAGCAGCTTGTCGGTGACGGGCGGAGACACCGGGGAGCTGTTTTTT,CASSLSVTGGDTGELFF
TRBJ2-1,TRBV18,TRBD2,-,TGTGCCAGCTCACCGCCCCTAAGCGGGGGACTCTACAATGAGCAGTTCTTC,CASSPPLSGGLYNEQFF
TRBJ1-1,TRBV20-1,-,once,TGCAGTGCTAGAGACCAAGGGTTTGAAGCTTTCTTT,CSARDQGFEAFF
TRBJ1-5,TRBV20-1,TRBD1,few,TGCAGTGCTAGAGATTCCGGGACAGGAGGTCAGCCCCAGCATTTT,CSARDSGTGGQPQHF
TRBJ1-5,TRBV19,TRBD1,-,TGTGCCAGTAGTCAAAGACAGGGGAATAGCAATCAGCCCCAGCATTTT,CASSQRQGNSNQPQHF
TRBJ2-2,TRBV12-3/TRBV12-4,-,few,TGTGCCAGCAGCACGGGGTATAAGGTGAACACCGGGGAGCTGTTTTTT,CASSTGYKVNTGELFF
TRBJ1-3,TRBV28,-,-,TGTGCCAGCAGGGGGGGGGTTGTCGGAAACACCATATATTTT,CASRGGVVGNTIYF
TRBJ2-6,TRBV4-3,-,-,TGCGCCAGCAGCCAAGCTTACAGTACCCGCTCTGGGGCCAACGTCCTGACTTTC,CASSQAYSTRSGANVLTF
TRBJ2-7,TRBV28,-,few,TGTGCCAGCAGTTTAAAGCTAGCCCGACAACAGTACTTC,CASSLKLARQQYF
TRBJ1-4,TRBV9,TRBD1,-,TGTGCCAGCAGTCGCTCCGGGGCAGGGGGCCCGGTTGCAACTAATGAAAAACTGTTTTTT,CASSRSGAGGPVATNEKLFF
TRBJ2-7,TRBV13,-,few,TGTGCCAGCAGCTTAGTAAGGGGACGCGTAACTTCCTACGAGCAGTACTTC,CASSLVRGRVTSYEQYF
TRBJ2-2,TRBV3-1,-,-,TGTGCCAGCAGCGTAAGGGGGTCGGGGCCCACCGGGGAGCTGTTTTTT,CASSVRGSGPTGELFF
TRBJ2-6,TRBV12-3/TRBV12-4,-,-,TGTGCCAGCAGTTTAGTAAGGATGGCAGCTTCATTCTCTGGGGCCAACGTCCTGACTTTC,CASSLVRMAASFSGANVLTF
TRBJ1-1,TRBV25-1,-,few,TGTGCCAGCAGTGAGGACAGACCGAACACTGAAGCTTTCTTT,CASSEDRPNTEAFF
TRBJ2-7,TRBV12-3/TRBV12-4,-,-,TGTGCCAGCAGCTCAGGGGGAGGGCCCTACGAGCAGTACTTC,CASSSGGGPYEQYF
TRBJ2-4,TRBV6-1,TRBD2,-,TGTACCAGCAGTCTAACTAGCGTGGGTTCCAAAAACATTCAGTACTTC,CTSSLTSVGSKNIQYF
TRBJ1-1,TRBV20-1,-,few,TGCAGTGCTAGCCGGAATTTGAACACTGAAGCTTTCTTT,CSASRNLNTEAFF
TRBJ2-1,TRBV29-1,-,-,TGCAGCGCCAGGTATGCCAATGAGCAGTTCTTC,CSARYANEQFF
TRBJ2-5,TRBV6-1,-,few,TGTGCCGGGGGGAAGACAGGGTACCAAGAGACCCAGTACTTC,CAGGKTGYQETQYF